The 19 T cell receptor beta chains presented below share a single source sample, sequenced in a study of T cells after yellow fever vaccination. TCRdb fed the 5' RACE reads into MiXCR, producing one record per CDR3 protein. The profile shows roughly 310,000 distinct CDR3 sequences, 8.5% to 10% of them singletons. This specimen consisted of PBMCs, obtained on the day of the first yellow fever vaccination. Source of these receptors: a man younger than 30 who received the YFV17D yellow fever vaccine.

The table lists this clonotype with a few counts. The genes are TRBV7-9 and TRBJ2-6, with D hard to call. CDR1 and CDR2 from the germline V gene are SEHNR and FQNEAQ (reference sequence). The length of the CDR3 is 15 residues. CDR3 coding DNA: TGTGCGACCAGCCTAGGTAGCTCTGGGGCCAACGTCCTGACTTTC. It encodes CATSLGSSGANVLTF. Full variable domain (outside the CDR3, taken from reference TRBV7-9 and TRBJ2-6): DTGVSQNPRHKITKRGQNVTFRCDPISEHNRLYWYRQTLGQGPEFLTYFQNEAQLEKSRLLSDRFSAERPKGSFSTLEIQRTEQGDSAMYLCATSLGSSGANVLTFGAGSRLTVL.

The chain joins TRBV11-2 to TRBJ2-5; D tentatively reads TRBD1 or TRBD2 (5 bases each). This CDR3 has 14 residues. The germline V gene encodes CDR1 SGHAT and CDR2 FQNNGV. With 5 bases removed from V and 3 bases from J, the gap between germline ends came to 13 bases. The CDR3 sequence: CASSAGTAEETQYF. The CDR3 DNA is TGTGCCAGCAGCGCCGGGACCGCTGAAGAGACCCAGTACTTC.

This clonotype showed up many times. The CDR3 here is CASSPTQETQYF. CDR3 DNA: TGTGCCAGCAGCCCAACCCAAGAGACCCAGTACTTC. The chain employs TRBV11-2 and TRBJ2-5; D not certain. Deletions cut 5 bases from V and 1 base from J, with 5 bases between. In germline, CDR1 is SGHAT, CDR2 FQNNGV. The CDR3 sequence is 12 residues long.

CDR3 nucleotides: TGCGCCAGCAGCCCCCATCCCGGCGCAGCTAACTATGGCTACACCTTC. Its translation: CASSPHPGAANYGYTF. The chain uses TRBV4-3 and TRBJ1-2; D not resolved. This CDR3 has 16 amino acids. Germline values: CDR1 LGHNA, CDR2 YSLEER. V lost 4 bases and J 0 bases, leaving 15 bases between the germline ends.

V and J are TRBV28 and TRBJ2-5; 9 bases align to TRBD1. The germline gives CDR1 MDHEN, CDR2 SYDVKM. Losses at the gene ends were 6 bases for V and 7 bases for J; bases not matched to a gene: 12. This CDR3 is built from 15 residues. The CDR3 nucleotides read TGTGCCAGCAGCCTGGGACAGGGTGAAACCGGGACCCAGTACTTC. Its translation: CASSLGQGETGTQYF.

The rearrangement uses TRBV7-2 and TRBJ2-1; TRBD2 agrees at 14 bases. The germline CDR1 and CDR2 sequences are SGHTA and FQGNSA. The ends lost 6 bases at V and 9 bases at J; junction bases unmatched: 7. This CDR3 region has 15 residues. The CDR3 DNA reads TGTGCCAGCAGACCCAGACTAGCGGGGGGGCTTGAGCAGTTCTTC. Its protein product is CASRPRLAGGLEQFF.

Ten or more counts support this clonotype. V and J are TRBV5-1 and TRBJ2-5; D call uncertain. V gave up 4 bases and J gave up 5 bases, with 15 bases separating them. The CDR3 has 14 amino acids. Per germline, CDR1 SGHRS and CDR2 YFSETQ. CDR3 loop: CASSRNPSEETQYF. CDR3 sequence (DNA): TGCGCCAGCAGCCGGAACCCGTCGGAGGAGACCCAGTACTTC.

In its sample, this clonotype was seen many times. The chain joins TRBV3-1 to TRBJ1-5; D is undetermined. With 1 base removed from V and 8 bases from J, the gap between germline ends came to 15 bases. The CDR3 has 15 amino acids. CDR1 is LGHDT and CDR2 is YNNKEL in the germline V gene (reference sequence). The CDR3 protein is CASSQGGLTDEPQHF. For the CDR3, the DNA is TGTGCCAGCAGCCAAGGTGGTTTAACGGACGAGCCCCAGCATTTT.

This sequence joins TRBV6-4 and TRBJ2-1, with 8 nucleotides matching TRBD2. This CDR3 has 14 amino acids. The ends lost 0 bases at V and 10 bases at J; junction bases unmatched: 5. The germline gives CDR1 MRHNA, CDR2 SNTAGT. The CDR3 reads CASSDSPGLVEQFF. The CDR3 DNA sequence: TGTGCCAGCAGTGACTCCCCGGGACTAGTAGAGCAGTTCTTC.

Worth noting for this clonotype: At one end the junction does not follow the germline gene, possibly because of a read error. The V and J genes are TRBV5-1 and TRBJ2-6; perhaps TRBD1 as D (5 bases). CDR3 length equals 16 residues. Germline V gene lookup returns CDR1 SGHRS and CDR2 YFSETQ. This chain's CDR3 is CASSVTDHSGANILTF. The CDR3 bases are TGCGCCAGCAGCGTGACCGACCACTCTGGGGCCAACATCCTGACTTTC.

The DNA for the CDR3 is TGTGCCAGCAGCCAGAACGGACAGGCCTACGAGCAGTACTTC. Translation: CASSQNGQAYEQYF. The chain is built from TRBV4-2 and TRBJ2-7, with 7 bases that match TRBD1. J lost 2 bases, V lost 3 bases, and 4 bases had no gene match. CDR3 length: 14 amino acids. Germline V gives CDR1 LGHNA, CDR2 YNFKEQ.

J is TRBJ1-5 and V is TRBV7-9; weak D call: TRBD1 (5 bases). CDR3 size: 14 residues. Germline CDR1 and CDR2: SEHNR and FQNEAQ (reference sequence). The V gene lost 1 base and the J gene lost 6 bases, with 10 bases spanning the gap. The CDR3 coding sequence is TGTGCCAGCAGCTTAGAAGGGGCACTTCAGCCCCAGCATTTT. Its protein product is CASSLEGALQPQHF.

The V gene is TRBV7-2, the J gene TRBJ1-4, with 7 positions matching TRBD1. Per germline, CDR1 SGHTA and CDR2 FQGNSA. V lost 4 bases and J lost 4; bases outside the gene matches: 6. This CDR3 has 15 amino acids. The CDR3 protein is CASSSVGQVNEKLFF. CDR3 sequence (DNA): TGTGCCAGCAGCTCCGTAGGACAGGTTAATGAAAAACTGTTTTTT. Drawing the rest from reference TRBV7-2 and TRBJ1-4, the complete variable domain is GAGVSQSPSNKVTEKGKDVELRCDPISGHTALYWYRQSLGQGLEFLIYFQGNSAPDKSGLPSDRFSAERTGGSVSTLTIQRTQQEDSAVYLCASSSVGQVNEKLFFGSGTQLSVL.

This clonotype has just a few counts. This chain uses TRBV10-3 with TRBJ1-1, with D unresolved. The V end was cut by 9 bases, the J end by 0 bases, with 11 bases between. This CDR3 comprises 13 residues. Germline CDR1 reads ENHRY; CDR2 reads SYGVKD. The CDR3 DNA reads as TGTGCCATGTCAAGCCGGGTGAACACTGAAGCTTTCTTT. Its protein product is CAMSSRVNTEAFF.

This clonotype was observed a handful of times. The chain employs TRBV7-3 and TRBJ2-7; D possibly matches TRBD1 or TRBD2 (7 bases each). V lost 5 bases, J lost 4 bases, and 18 bases lay in between. The CDR3 covers 15 residues. Germline CDR1 and CDR2: SGHTA and FQGTGA. The CDR3: CASSVYPGGGYEQYV. Here the CDR3 DNA reads TGTGCCAGCAGCGTTTACCCAGGGGGGGGTTACGAGCAGTACGTC.

V gene TRBV23-1 combines with J gene TRBJ2-7, with 8 bases identical to TRBD2. TRBV23-1 is recorded as an ORF, its role being uncertain. The length of the CDR3 is 14 residues. J gave up 7 bases and V 2 bases, and 7 bases lay outside the gene matches. The CDR3 coding sequence is TGCGCCAGCAGTCAAACGGGGGGGGCTGGGGAGCAGTACGTC. The encoded protein is CASSQTGGAGEQYV.

There are a few counts of this clonotype. The rearrangement uses TRBV7-6 and TRBJ2-5, with D possibly TRBD2 on 5 matching bases. V lost 3 bases, J lost 6 bases, and 11 bases lay in between. The CDR3 consists of 13 residues. Germline lookup yields CDR1 SGHVS and CDR2 FNYEAQ. The CDR3 DNA is TGTGCCAGCAGCTTCCCCGGGAAGCAGACCCAGTACTTC. This gives the protein CASSFPGKQTQYF.

In this sample, this clonotype turned up many times. The chain has TRBV20-1 and TRBJ2-5, with D perhaps TRBD2 (6 bases). This CDR3 comprises 13 residues. Germline V lookup: CDR1 DFQATT, CDR2 SNEGSKA (reference sequence). V was clipped by 2 bases and J by 0 bases, with 7 bases between them. The CDR3 nucleotides read TGCAGTGCTAGACTAGCGAACCAAGAGACCCAGTACTTC. Translating gives CSARLANQETQYF.

This chain links TRBV7-9 with TRBJ2-5; TRBD1 agrees at 11 bases. The CDR3 is made up of 17 amino acids. Germline V gene data show CDR1 as SEHNR and CDR2 as FQNEAQ (reference sequence). V lost 2 bases and J lost 2; bases outside the gene matches: 7. The chain's CDR3 is CASSLTDRGLWQETQYF. For the CDR3, the DNA is TGTGCCAGCAGCTTAACGGACAGGGGGCTGTGGCAAGAGACCCAGTACTTC.